The present T cell receptor (beta chain) was sequenced within a study of T cell repertoires in cytomegalovirus infection. On this clonotype itself: One junction end does not reproduce the germline sequence, and a read error may be involved.

The V gene's germline CDR1 is SGHRS and CDR2 YFSETQ. This CDR3 comprises 13 residues. TCRdb re-called the reads with MiXCR, one entry per CDR3 protein. This sample carries 300,000 to 400,000 distinct CDR3 sequences, roughly 9.5% of them seen once, and the ten largest clones take around 4.5%. Specimen: PBMCs. The chain combines TRBV5-1 with TRBJ1-1; D possibly corresponds to TRBD1 (5 bases). This TCR was recovered from a human donor in good health (CMV status not recorded). Some clones in this sample may be carry-over from other donors' samples. The CDR3 nucleotides read TGCGCCAGCAGACGGGGCACCGGGAATGAAGCTTTATTT. Translated: CASRRGTGNEALF.